The 2 T cell receptor beta chains below come from one sample, sequenced in a study of shared T cell receptors in the human thymus. Clones were sequenced by immunoSEQ multiplex PCR, and TCRdb holds only the in-frame ones, with some missing. In the table there are hundreds of thousands of clones, more than 75% of which are singletons. These records were also assigned to another study, of human thymus T cells.

Sequenced input: thymocytes. These TCRs come from a boy less than two years old with a congenital heart defect.

The rearrangement uses TRBV18 and TRBJ2-2, with 7 bases aligning to TRBD1. This CDR3 is built from 14 residues. Germline assignment: CDR1 KGHSH and CDR2 LQKENI. V was clipped by 3 bases and J by 4 bases; unmatched bases: 2. CDR3 in DNA: TGTGCCAGCTCACCGGACAGGTGCACCGGGGAGCTGTTTTTT. It codes for CASSPDRCTGELFF.

This chain uses TRBV27 with TRBJ2-7; 7 bases agree with TRBD2. CDR3 length: 16 amino acids. The germline CDR1 and CDR2 sequences are MNHEY and SMNVEV (reference sequence). Trimming removed 6 bases from V and 4 bases from J; junction bases left unmatched: 15. Here the CDR3 DNA reads TGTGCCAGCAGCGGGCCAGGGCGATGGGAGGGATACGAGCAGTACTTC. Translation gives CASSGPGRWEGYEQYF.